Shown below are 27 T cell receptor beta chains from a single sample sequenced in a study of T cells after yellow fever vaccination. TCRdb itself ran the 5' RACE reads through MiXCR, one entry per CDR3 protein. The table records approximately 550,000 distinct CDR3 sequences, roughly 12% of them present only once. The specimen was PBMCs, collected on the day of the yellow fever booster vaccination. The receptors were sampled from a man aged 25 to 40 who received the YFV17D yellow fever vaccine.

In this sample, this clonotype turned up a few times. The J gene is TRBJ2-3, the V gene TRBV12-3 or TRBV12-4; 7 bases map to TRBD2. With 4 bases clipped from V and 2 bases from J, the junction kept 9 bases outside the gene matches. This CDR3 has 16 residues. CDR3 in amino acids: CASSSQTSPPTDTQYF. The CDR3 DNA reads TGTGCCAGCAGTTCCCAGACTAGCCCCCCCACAGATACGCAGTATTTT.

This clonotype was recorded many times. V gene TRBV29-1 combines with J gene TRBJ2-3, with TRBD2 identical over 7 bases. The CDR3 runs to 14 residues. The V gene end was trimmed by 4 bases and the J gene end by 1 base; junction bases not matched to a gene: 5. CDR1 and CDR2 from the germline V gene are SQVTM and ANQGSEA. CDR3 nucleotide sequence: TGCAGCGTTGTAGGGGAGGGAGGCACAGATACGCAGTATTTT. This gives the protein CSVVGEGGTDTQYF.

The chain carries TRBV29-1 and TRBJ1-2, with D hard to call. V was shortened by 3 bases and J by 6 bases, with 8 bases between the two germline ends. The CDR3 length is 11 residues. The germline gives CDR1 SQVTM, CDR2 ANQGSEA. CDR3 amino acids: CSVDGKNGYTF. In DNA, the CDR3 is TGCAGCGTTGACGGGAAGAATGGCTACACCTTC.

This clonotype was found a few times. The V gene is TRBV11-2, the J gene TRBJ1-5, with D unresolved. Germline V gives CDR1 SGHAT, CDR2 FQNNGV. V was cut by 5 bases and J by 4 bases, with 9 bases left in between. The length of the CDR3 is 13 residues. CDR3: CASSHGPNQPQHF. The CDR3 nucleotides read TGTGCCAGCAGCCACGGCCCTAATCAGCCCCAGCATTTT.

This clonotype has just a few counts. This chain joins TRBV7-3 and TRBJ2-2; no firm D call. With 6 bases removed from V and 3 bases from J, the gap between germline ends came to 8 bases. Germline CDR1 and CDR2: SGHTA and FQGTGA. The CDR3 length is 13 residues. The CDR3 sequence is CASRSQHTGELFF. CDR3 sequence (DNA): TGTGCCAGCAGAAGCCAGCACACCGGGGAGCTGTTTTTT.

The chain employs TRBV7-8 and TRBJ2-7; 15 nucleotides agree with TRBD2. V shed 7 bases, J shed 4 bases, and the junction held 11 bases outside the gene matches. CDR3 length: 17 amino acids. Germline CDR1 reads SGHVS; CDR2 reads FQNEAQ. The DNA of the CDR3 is TGTGCCAGCACCGGGACTAGCGGGAGGCCTGTGGGTTACGAGCAGTACTTC. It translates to CASTGTSGRPVGYEQYF.

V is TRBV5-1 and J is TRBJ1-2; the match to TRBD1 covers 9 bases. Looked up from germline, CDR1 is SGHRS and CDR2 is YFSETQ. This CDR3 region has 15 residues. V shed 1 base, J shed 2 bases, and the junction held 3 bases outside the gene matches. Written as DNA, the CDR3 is TGCGCCAGCAGCTTGAGACAGGGGGAAAACTATGGCTACACCTTC. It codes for CASSLRQGENYGYTF.

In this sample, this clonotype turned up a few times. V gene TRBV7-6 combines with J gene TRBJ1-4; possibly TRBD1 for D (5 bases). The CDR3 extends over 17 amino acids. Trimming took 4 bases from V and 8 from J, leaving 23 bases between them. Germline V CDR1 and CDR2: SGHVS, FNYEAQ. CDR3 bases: TGTGCCAGCAGCTCCTCGGGGGGGTCCCGTGCCTGGGAAAAACTGTTTTTT. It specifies CASSSSGGSRAWEKLFF.

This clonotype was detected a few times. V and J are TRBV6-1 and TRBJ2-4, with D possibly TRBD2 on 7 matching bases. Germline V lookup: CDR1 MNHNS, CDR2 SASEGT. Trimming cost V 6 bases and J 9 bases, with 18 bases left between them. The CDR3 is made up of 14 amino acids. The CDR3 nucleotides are TGTGCCAGCAGATCCCGGGTGGGGGGGCTCATTCAGTACTTC. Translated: CASRSRVGGLIQYF.

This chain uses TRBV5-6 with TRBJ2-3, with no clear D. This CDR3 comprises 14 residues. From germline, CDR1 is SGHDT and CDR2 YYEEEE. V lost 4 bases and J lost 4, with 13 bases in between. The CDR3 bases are TGTGCCAGCAGCCCCCTCACAGTCGCAGATACGCAGTATTTT. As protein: CASSPLTVADTQYF.

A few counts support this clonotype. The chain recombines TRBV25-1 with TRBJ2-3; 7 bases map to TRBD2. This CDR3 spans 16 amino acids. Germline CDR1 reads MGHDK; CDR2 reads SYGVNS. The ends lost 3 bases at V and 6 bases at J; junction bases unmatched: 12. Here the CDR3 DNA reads TGTGCCAGCAGTGAGCAATACGGGTTGGGAGGGGATACGCAGTATTTT. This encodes CASSEQYGLGGDTQYF.

CDR3 in DNA: TGTGCCATCAGTGTCACCGGGGACTCTAACTACAATGAGCAGTTCTTC. It translates to CAISVTGDSNYNEQFF. The chain joins TRBV10-3 to TRBJ2-1, with D possibly TRBD2 on 6 matching bases. Trimming cost V 4 bases and J 3 bases, with 16 bases left between them. There are 16 residues in the CDR3. Germline lookup yields CDR1 ENHRY and CDR2 SYGVKD.

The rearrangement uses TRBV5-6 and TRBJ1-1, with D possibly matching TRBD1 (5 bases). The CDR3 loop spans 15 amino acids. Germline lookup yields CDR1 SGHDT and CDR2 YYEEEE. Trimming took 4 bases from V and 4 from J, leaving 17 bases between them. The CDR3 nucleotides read TGTGCCAGCAGCACAACCAGGGTGTGGGTCACTGAAGCTTTCTTT. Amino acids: CASSTTRVWVTEAFF.

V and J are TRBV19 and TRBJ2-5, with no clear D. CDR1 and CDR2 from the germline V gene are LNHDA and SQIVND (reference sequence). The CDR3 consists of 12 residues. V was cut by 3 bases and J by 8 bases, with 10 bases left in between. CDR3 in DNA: TGTGCCAGTAGTATCCCCTACCATACCCAGTACTTC. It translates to CASSIPYHTQYF. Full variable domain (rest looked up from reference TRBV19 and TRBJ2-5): DGGITQSPKYLFRKEGQNVTLSCEQNLNHDAMYWYRQDPGQGLRLIYYSQIVNDFQKGDIAEGYSVSREKKESFPLTVTSAQKNPTAFYLCASSIPYHTQYFGPGTRLLVL.

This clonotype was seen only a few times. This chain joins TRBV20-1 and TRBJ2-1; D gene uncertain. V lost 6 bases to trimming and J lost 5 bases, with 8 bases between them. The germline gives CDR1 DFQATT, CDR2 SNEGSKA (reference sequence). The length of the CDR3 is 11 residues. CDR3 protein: CSAAQNNEQFF. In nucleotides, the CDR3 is TGCAGTGCAGCCCAGAACAATGAGCAGTTCTTC.

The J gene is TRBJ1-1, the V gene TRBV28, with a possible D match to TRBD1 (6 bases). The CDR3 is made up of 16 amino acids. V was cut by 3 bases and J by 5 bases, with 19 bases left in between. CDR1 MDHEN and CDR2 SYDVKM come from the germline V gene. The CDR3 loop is CASSFRQGGIWTEAFF. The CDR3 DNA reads TGTGCCAGCAGTTTTCGTCAAGGGGGGATTTGGACTGAAGCTTTCTTT. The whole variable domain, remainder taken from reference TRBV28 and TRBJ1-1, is DVKVTQSSRYLVKRTGEKVFLECVQDMDHENMFWYRQDPGLGLRLIYFSYDVKMKEKGDIPEGYSVSREKKERFSLILESASTNQTSMYLCASSFRQGGIWTEAFFGQGTRLTVV.

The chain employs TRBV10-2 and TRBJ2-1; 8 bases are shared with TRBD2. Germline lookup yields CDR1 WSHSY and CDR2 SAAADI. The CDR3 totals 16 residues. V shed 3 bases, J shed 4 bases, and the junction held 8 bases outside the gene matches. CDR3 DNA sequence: TGCGCCAGCAGTGATCATCGGCTAGCGGGTTACAATGAGCAGTTCTTC. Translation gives CASSDHRLAGYNEQFF.

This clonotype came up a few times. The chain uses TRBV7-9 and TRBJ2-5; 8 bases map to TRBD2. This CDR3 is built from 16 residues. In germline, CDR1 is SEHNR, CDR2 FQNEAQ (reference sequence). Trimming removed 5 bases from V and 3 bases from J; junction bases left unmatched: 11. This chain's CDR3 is CASSRTVLAAEETQYF. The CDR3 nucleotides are TGTGCCAGCAGCCGGACAGTACTAGCGGCCGAAGAGACCCAGTACTTC.

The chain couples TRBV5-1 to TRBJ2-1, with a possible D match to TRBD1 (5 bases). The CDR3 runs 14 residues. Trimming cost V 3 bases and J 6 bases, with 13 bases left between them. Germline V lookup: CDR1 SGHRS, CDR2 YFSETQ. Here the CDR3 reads CASSSMQGVNEQFF. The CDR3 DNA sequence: TGCGCCAGCAGCTCTATGCAGGGTGTCAATGAGCAGTTCTTC.

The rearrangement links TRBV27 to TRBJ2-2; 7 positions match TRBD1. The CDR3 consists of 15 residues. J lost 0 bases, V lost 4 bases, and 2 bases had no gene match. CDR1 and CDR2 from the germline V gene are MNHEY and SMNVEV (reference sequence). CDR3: CASSWDSSNTGELFF. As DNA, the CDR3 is TGTGCCAGCAGTTGGGACAGTTCGAACACCGGGGAGCTGTTTTTT.

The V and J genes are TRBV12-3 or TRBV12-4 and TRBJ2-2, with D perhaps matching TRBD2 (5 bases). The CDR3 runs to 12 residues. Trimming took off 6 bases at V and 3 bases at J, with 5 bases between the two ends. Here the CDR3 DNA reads TGTGCCAGCAGGCGGGACACCGGGGAGCTGTTTTTT. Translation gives CASRRDTGELFF.

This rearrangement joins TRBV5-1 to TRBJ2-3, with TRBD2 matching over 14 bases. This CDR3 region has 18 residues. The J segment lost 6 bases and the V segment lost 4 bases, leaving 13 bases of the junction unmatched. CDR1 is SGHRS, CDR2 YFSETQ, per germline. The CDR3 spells CASSHLTGTSGSADTQYF. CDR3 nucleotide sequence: TGCGCCAGCAGCCACCTAACCGGGACTAGCGGGAGTGCGGATACGCAGTATTTT.

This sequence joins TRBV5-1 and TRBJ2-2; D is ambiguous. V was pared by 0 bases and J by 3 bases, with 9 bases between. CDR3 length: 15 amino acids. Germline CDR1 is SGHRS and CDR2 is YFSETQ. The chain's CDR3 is CASSLGGPYTGELFF. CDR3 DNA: TGCGCCAGCAGCTTGGGTGGCCCTTACACCGGGGAGCTGTTTTTT.

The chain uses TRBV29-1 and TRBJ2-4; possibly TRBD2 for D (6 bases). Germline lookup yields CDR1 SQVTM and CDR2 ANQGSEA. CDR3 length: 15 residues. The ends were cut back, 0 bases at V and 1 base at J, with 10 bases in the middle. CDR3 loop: CSVEDGAGAKNIQYF. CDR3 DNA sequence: TGCAGCGTTGAAGATGGGGCGGGGGCCAAAAACATTCAGTACTTC.

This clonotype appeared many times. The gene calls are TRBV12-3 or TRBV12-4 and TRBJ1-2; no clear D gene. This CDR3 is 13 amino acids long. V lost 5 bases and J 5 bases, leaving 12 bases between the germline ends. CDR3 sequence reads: CASSPITSYGYTF. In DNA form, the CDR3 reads TGTGCCAGCAGTCCCATAACATCGTATGGCTACACCTTC.

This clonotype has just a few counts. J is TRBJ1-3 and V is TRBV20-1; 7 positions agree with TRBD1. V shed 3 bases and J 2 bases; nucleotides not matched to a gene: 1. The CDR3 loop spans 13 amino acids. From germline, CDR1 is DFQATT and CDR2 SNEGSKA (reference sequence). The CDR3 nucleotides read TGCAGTGCTAGTGGGACAGCTGGAAACACCATATATTTT. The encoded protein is CSASGTAGNTIYF.

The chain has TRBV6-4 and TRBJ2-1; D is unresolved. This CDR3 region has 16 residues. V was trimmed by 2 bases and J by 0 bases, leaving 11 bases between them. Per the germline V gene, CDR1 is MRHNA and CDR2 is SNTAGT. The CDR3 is CASSDTHYSSYNEQFF. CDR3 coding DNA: TGTGCCAGCAGTGACACGCACTACTCCTCCTACAATGAGCAGTTCTTC.